The TCR beta chain described here comes from a study of technical replicates of blood from a handful of donors. V lost 7 bases and J lost 3, with 7 bases in between. The CDR3 runs 12 residues. Germline CDR1 is MDHEN and CDR2 is SYDVKM. Sequencing used immunoSEQ multiplex PCR; TCRdb keeps in-frame clones, though not all of them. Here the sample spans under 100,000 clones, 90% to 98% being singletons. The sequence derives from a human donor in good health. The chain is built from TRBV28 and TRBJ1-5; D might be TRBD1 (6 bases). Material for sequencing was T cells isolated from PBMCs. The CDR3 coding sequence is TGTGCCAGCAACAGGGACAATCAGCCCCAGCATTTT. Amino acids: CASNRDNQPQHF.